A selection of T cell receptor beta chains follows, all from one sample in a study of T-cell reconstitution after alpha-beta-depleted transplantation in children. One entry per CDR3 protein results from TCRdb running MiXCR on the PCR reads. The table lists hundreds of thousands of distinct CDR3 sequences, roughly 10% of them singletons, with over 25% in the top ten. This specimen consisted of PBMCs, obtained before TCRalphabeta/CD19-depleted stem cell transplant. The receptors come from a child under two years old with acute myeloid leukemia, due to receive a stem cell transplant. Each CDR3 is given with its conserved first and last residue. Each record gives: clone size, D gene, J gene, V gene, CDR3 DNA, CDR3 protein. D genes are given only for firm matches. A row's size may be missing; if present it is once, few, many or a size class.

abundance: many; d_gene: NA; j_gene: TRBJ1-5; v_gene: TRBV12-3/TRBV12-4; CDR3nt: TGTGCCAGCACATACGTCGGGCAGACCCCTAGCAATCAGCCCCAGCATTTT; CDR3aa: CASTYVGQTPSNQPQHF
abundance: NA; d_gene: TRBD1; j_gene: TRBJ2-5; v_gene: TRBV24-1; CDR3nt: TGTGCCATCAGTGACCAAACAGGGGACCAAGAGACCCAGTACTTC; CDR3aa: CAISDQTGDQETQYF
abundance: many; d_gene: NA; j_gene: TRBJ2-7; v_gene: TRBV20-1; CDR3nt: TGCAGTGCCACGGACGGTCCCTCCTACGAGCAGTACTTC; CDR3aa: CSATDGPSYEQYF
abundance: many; d_gene: NA; j_gene: TRBJ1-1; v_gene: TRBV20-1; CDR3nt: TGCAGTGCAAACCCCGGGTCGAAAGACACTGAAGCTTTCTTT; CDR3aa: CSANPGSKDTEAFF
abundance: few; d_gene: TRBD1; j_gene: TRBJ1-2; v_gene: TRBV20-1; CDR3nt: TGCAGTGCTAGAAGGGACAGGGGCGACTATGGCTACACCTTC; CDR3aa: CSARRDRGDYGYTF
abundance: many; d_gene: NA; j_gene: TRBJ1-2; v_gene: TRBV12-3/TRBV12-4; CDR3nt: TGTGCCAGCAGTACAGGGAACTATGGCTACACCTTC; CDR3aa: CASSTGNYGYTF
abundance: NA; d_gene: NA; j_gene: TRBJ1-1; v_gene: TRBV19; CDR3nt: TGTGCCAGTAAGGACGCCAAAGAGGACACTGAAGCTTTCTTT; CDR3aa: CASKDAKEDTEAFF
abundance: many; d_gene: NA; j_gene: TRBJ1-1; v_gene: TRBV7-3; CDR3nt: TGTGCCAGCAGCACCTACCCGTGGGCTGAAGCTTTCTTT; CDR3aa: CASSTYPWAEAFF
abundance: many; d_gene: NA; j_gene: TRBJ2-5; v_gene: TRBV12-3/TRBV12-4; CDR3nt: TGTGCCAGCAGTTTCTTCGGACGGTTCCAAGAGACCCAGTACTTC; CDR3aa: CASSFFGRFQETQYF
abundance: many; d_gene: TRBD2; j_gene: TRBJ2-2; v_gene: TRBV20-1; CDR3nt: TGCAGTGCTAGAGTTAAATCCGGGACTAGAAACGGGGAGCTGTTTTTT; CDR3aa: CSARVKSGTRNGELFF
abundance: many; d_gene: NA; j_gene: TRBJ1-5; v_gene: TRBV4-3; CDR3nt: TGCGCCAGCAGCCAAGATCCAAGGGGCGCTCAGCCCCAGCATTTT; CDR3aa: CASSQDPRGAQPQHF
abundance: many; d_gene: NA; j_gene: TRBJ2-3; v_gene: TRBV5-1; CDR3nt: TGCGCCAGCAGTCCCCCACGCACAGATACGCAGTATTTT; CDR3aa: CASSPPRTDTQYF
abundance: NA; d_gene: TRBD1; j_gene: TRBJ1-1; v_gene: TRBV2; CDR3nt: TGTGCCAGCAGTCCGGACAGGGGGCTGGGGAACACTGAAGCTTTCTTT; CDR3aa: CASSPDRGLGNTEAFF
abundance: many; d_gene: NA; j_gene: TRBJ1-2; v_gene: TRBV3-1; CDR3nt: TGTGCCAGCAGCCAGAACCTAGGGAATAACTATGGCTACACCTTC; CDR3aa: CASSQNLGNNYGYTF
abundance: many; d_gene: TRBD2; j_gene: TRBJ2-1; v_gene: TRBV4-2; CDR3nt: TGTGCCAGCAGCCCCTGGACTAGCGACAATGAGCAGTTCTTC; CDR3aa: CASSPWTSDNEQFF
abundance: many; d_gene: TRBD1; j_gene: TRBJ1-2; v_gene: TRBV6-1; CDR3nt: TGTGCCAGCAGTCCCGAGGGGGCTTTCTATGGCTACACCTTC; CDR3aa: CASSPEGAFYGYTF
abundance: few; d_gene: NA; j_gene: TRBJ2-5; v_gene: TRBV10-2; CDR3nt: TGCGCCAGCAGTGTCGCACAAGAGACCCAGTACTTC; CDR3aa: CASSVAQETQYF
abundance: NA; d_gene: NA; j_gene: TRBJ2-1; v_gene: TRBV3-1; CDR3nt: TGTGCCAGCAGTCTAACGGGGTTTTATGAGCAGTTCTTC; CDR3aa: CASSLTGFYEQFF
abundance: many; d_gene: TRBD2; j_gene: TRBJ2-4; v_gene: TRBV19; CDR3nt: TGTGCCAGTAGCCCTGGAGGGACTAGCGGTTTTCACATTCAGTACTTC; CDR3aa: CASSPGGTSGFHIQYF
abundance: NA; d_gene: TRBD2; j_gene: TRBJ2-1; v_gene: TRBV7-2; CDR3nt: TGTGCCAGCAGCTCCCGGAGGTTAGCGGGGTACAATGAGCAGTTCTTC; CDR3aa: CASSSRRLAGYNEQFF
abundance: many; d_gene: TRBD1; j_gene: TRBJ2-7; v_gene: TRBV6-5; CDR3nt: TGTGCCAGCAGTTACCCCCATGACAGGCCAGGGGGTTACGAGCAGTACTTC; CDR3aa: CASSYPHDRPGGYEQYF
abundance: many; d_gene: TRBD1; j_gene: TRBJ2-7; v_gene: TRBV5-1; CDR3nt: TGCGCCAGCAGCCCCTCAGGGGGCAGTTACGAGCAGTACTTC; CDR3aa: CASSPSGGSYEQYF
abundance: many; d_gene: NA; j_gene: TRBJ1-2; v_gene: TRBV5-6; CDR3nt: TGTGCCAGCAGCTTGGATTTAAACTCGGGACGGAGCGCTTTAGTCTATGGCTACACCTTC; CDR3aa: CASSLDLNSGRSALVYGYTF
abundance: NA; d_gene: TRBD1; j_gene: TRBJ2-7; v_gene: TRBV29-1; CDR3nt: TGCAGCGCCGGACAGGGGGCTGGATACGAGCAGTACTTC; CDR3aa: CSAGQGAGYEQYF
abundance: few; d_gene: NA; j_gene: TRBJ1-1; v_gene: TRBV5-4; CDR3nt: TGTGCCAGCAGCCCCCTCTCAGGGGTGAACACTGAAGCTTTCTTT; CDR3aa: CASSPLSGVNTEAFF
abundance: many; d_gene: NA; j_gene: TRBJ2-1; v_gene: TRBV2; CDR3nt: TGTGCCAGCACTACTGAGGGGCGGATTTTGTACAATGAGCAGTTCTTC; CDR3aa: CASTTEGRILYNEQFF
abundance: many; d_gene: NA; j_gene: TRBJ2-7; v_gene: TRBV20-1; CDR3nt: TGCAGTGCTAGAGATATCCAGTCAGCCTACGAGCAGTACTTC; CDR3aa: CSARDIQSAYEQYF
abundance: many; d_gene: NA; j_gene: TRBJ2-1; v_gene: TRBV20-1; CDR3nt: TGCAGTGCTAGGGTCAAACTTAGGGGTTATGAGCAGTTCTTC; CDR3aa: CSARVKLRGYEQFF
abundance: many; d_gene: NA; j_gene: TRBJ1-5; v_gene: TRBV10-3; CDR3nt: TGTGCCATCAGTGAGTCTGGGGGACTTAGCAATCAGCCCCAGCATTTT; CDR3aa: CAISESGGLSNQPQHF
abundance: many; d_gene: NA; j_gene: TRBJ2-3; v_gene: TRBV12-3/TRBV12-4; CDR3nt: TGTGCCAGCAGTTTAGGGGGAAATACGCAGTATTTT; CDR3aa: CASSLGGNTQYF
abundance: many; d_gene: TRBD2; j_gene: TRBJ2-2; v_gene: TRBV5-1; CDR3nt: TGCGCCAGCAGCATATACAGCGGGGTCGGGACCGGGGAGCTGTTTTTT; CDR3aa: CASSIYSGVGTGELFF